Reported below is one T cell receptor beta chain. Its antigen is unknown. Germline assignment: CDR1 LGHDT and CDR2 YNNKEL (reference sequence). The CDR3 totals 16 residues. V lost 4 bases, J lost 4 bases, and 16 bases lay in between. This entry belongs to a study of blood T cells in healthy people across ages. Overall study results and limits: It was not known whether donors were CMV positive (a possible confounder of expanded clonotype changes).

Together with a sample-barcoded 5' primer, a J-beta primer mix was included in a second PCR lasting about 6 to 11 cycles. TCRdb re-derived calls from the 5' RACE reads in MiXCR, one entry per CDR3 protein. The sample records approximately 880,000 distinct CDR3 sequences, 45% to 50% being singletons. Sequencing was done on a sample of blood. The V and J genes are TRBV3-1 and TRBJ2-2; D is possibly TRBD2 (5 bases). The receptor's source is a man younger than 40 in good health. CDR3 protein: CASSLRRQFVTGELFF. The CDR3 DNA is TGTGCCAGCAGCCTTCGGAGGCAGTTCGTCACCGGGGAGCTGTTTTTT.